Below, one T cell receptor beta chain is given with its context. These data come from a study of blood T cell repertoires in COVID-19. For the study at large: Some COVID-19 samples were acute and others convalescent; all came from the United States, Italy and Spain. Sources were T cells, B-cell-depleted T cells, or PBMCs; the material itself was cDNA or gDNA.

This CDR3 is built from 16 residues. From germline, CDR1 is DFQATT and CDR2 SNEGSKA (reference sequence). Trimming at V came to 3 bases and at J to 4 bases, leaving 7 bases not matched to a gene. Per the study methods: Reference gene primer amplification in the assay estimated nucleated cell counts. Here immunoSEQ multiplex PCR was the method, and the copy in TCRdb shows in-frame clones only, minus some. V, J and clone size are taken as reported in that table, and D and trimming were inferred from the DNA itself. The top ten clones hold around 2.7% of a sample with about 200,000 clones, 85% to 90% of them seen once.

The material sequenced was peripheral blood. The sequence was collected from a man aged 55 to 70 with acute or convalescent COVID-19. The gene calls are TRBV20-1 and TRBJ2-3; 13 nucleotides line up with TRBD2. CDR3 residues: CSASTSGGAGADTQYF. As DNA, the CDR3 is TGCAGTGCTAGTACTAGCGGGGGGGCCGGCGCAGATACGCAGTATTTT.